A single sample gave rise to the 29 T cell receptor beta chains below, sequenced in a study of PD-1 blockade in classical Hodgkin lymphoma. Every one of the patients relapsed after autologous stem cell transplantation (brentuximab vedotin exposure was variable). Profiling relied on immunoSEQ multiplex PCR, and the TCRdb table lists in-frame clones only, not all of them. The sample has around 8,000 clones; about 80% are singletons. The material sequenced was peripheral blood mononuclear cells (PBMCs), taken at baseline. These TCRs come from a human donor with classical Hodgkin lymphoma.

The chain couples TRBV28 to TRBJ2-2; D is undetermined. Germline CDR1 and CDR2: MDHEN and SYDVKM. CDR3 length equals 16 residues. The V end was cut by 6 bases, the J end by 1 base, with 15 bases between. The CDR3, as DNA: TGTGCCAGCAGGGCCTTGAGACAAAAGAACACCGGGGAGCTGTTTTTT. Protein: CASRALRQKNTGELFF.

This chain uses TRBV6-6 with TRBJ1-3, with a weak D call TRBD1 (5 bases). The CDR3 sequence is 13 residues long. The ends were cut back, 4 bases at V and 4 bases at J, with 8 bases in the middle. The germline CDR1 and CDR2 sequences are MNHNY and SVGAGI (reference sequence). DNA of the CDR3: TGTGCCAGCAGTTTTACAGGAGGAAACACCATATATTTT. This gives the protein CASSFTGGNTIYF.

DNA for the CDR3: TGTGCCAGCAGTGGGACTAGCGGGACCTCCTACGAGCAGTACTTC. Its translation: CASSGTSGTSYEQYF. The rearrangement links TRBV27 to TRBJ2-7; 13 bases match TRBD2. This CDR3 is 15 amino acids long. J lost 0 bases, V lost 5 bases, and 1 base had no gene match. Germline V gene data show CDR1 as MNHEY and CDR2 as SMNVEV (reference sequence).

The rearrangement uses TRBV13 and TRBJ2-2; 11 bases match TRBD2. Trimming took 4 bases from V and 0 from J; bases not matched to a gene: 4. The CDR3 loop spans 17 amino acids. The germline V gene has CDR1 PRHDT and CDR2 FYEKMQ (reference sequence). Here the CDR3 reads CASSSEGLAANTGELFF. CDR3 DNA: TGTGCCAGCAGCTCCGAGGGACTAGCGGCGAACACCGGGGAGCTGTTTTTT.

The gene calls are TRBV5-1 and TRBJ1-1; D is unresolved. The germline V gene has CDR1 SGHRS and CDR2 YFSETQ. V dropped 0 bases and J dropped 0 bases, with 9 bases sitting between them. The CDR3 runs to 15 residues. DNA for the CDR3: TGCGCCAGCAGCTTGGCGGTAGCCATGAACACTGAAGCTTTCTTT. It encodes CASSLAVAMNTEAFF.

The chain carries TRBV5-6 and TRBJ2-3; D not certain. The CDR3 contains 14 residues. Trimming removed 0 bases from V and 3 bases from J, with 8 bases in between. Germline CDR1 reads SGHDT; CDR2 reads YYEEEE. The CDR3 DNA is TGTGCCAGCAGCTTGGTTTCTTATACAGATACGCAGTATTTT. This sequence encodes CASSLVSYTDTQYF.

CDR3: CASSRGRREVPETQYF. The DNA of the CDR3 is TGTGCCAGCAGCCGGGGGCGGCGGGAGGTCCCAGAGACCCAGTACTTC. The genes are TRBV4-2 and TRBJ2-5; 8 nucleotides line up with TRBD2. CDR3 length: 16 residues. V trimming: 4 bases; J trimming: 4 bases; junction bases outside the gene matches: 11. Germline CDR1 is LGHNA and CDR2 is YNFKEQ.

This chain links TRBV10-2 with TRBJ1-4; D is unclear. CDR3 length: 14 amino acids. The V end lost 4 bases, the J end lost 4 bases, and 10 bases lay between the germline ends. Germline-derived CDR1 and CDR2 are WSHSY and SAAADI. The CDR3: CASSAPAFNEKLFF. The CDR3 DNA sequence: TGCGCCAGCAGTGCTCCGGCCTTTAATGAAAAACTGTTTTTT.

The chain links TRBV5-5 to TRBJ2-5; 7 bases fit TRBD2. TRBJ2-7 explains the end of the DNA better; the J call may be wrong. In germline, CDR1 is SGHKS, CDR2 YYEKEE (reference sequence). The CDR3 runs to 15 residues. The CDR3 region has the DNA TGTGCCAGCTCCCTACTAAGCGGGACCCCCTACGAGCAGTACTTC. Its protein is CASSLLSGTPYEQYF.

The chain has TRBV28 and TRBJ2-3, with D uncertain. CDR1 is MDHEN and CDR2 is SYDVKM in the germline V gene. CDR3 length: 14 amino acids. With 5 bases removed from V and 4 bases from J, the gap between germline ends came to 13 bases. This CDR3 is CASSPQGPADTQYF. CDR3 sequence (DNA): TGTGCCAGCAGTCCGCAAGGACCGGCAGATACGCAGTATTTT.

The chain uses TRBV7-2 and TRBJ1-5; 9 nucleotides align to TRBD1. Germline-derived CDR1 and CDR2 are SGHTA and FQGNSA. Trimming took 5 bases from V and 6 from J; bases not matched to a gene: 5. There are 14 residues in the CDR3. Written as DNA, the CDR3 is TGTGCCAGCAGCACGGACAGGGGCGGTCAGCCCCAGCATTTT. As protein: CASSTDRGGQPQHF.

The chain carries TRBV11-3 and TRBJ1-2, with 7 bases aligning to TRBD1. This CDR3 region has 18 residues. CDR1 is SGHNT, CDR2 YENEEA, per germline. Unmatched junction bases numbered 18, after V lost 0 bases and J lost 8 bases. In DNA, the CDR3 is TGTGCCAGCAGCTTAGATCGACCTGAAGGGGGCGCGGGACACGGCTACACCTTC. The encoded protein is CASSLDRPEGGAGHGYTF.

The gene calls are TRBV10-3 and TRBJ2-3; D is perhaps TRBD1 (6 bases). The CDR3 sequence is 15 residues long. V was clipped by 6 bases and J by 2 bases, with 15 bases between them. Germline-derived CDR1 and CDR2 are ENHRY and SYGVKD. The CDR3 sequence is CAIRTGTKYTDTQYF. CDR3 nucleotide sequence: TGTGCCATCAGGACCGGGACAAAATACACAGATACGCAGTATTTT.

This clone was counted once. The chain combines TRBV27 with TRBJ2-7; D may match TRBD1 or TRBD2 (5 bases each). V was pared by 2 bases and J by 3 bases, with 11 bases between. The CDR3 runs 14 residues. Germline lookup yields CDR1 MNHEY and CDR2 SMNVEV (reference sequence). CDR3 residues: CASSLRGPLYEQYF. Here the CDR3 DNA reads TGTGCCAGCAGTTTAAGGGGACCTCTCTACGAGCAGTACTTC.

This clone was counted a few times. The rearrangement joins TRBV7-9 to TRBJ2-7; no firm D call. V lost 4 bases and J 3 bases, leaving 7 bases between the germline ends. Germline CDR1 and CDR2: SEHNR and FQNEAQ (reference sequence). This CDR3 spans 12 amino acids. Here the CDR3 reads CASSSSLYEQYF. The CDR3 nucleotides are TGTGCCAGCAGCTCGAGCCTCTACGAGCAGTACTTC.

CDR3 coding DNA: TGTGCCAGCAGCCCCTTCCCGACCGCGGGAAAGGGTGGCTACACCTTC. Its translation: CASSPFPTAGKGGYTF. The chain is built from TRBV28 and TRBJ1-2, with D unclear. This CDR3 is 16 amino acids long. The V and J ends lost 6 bases and 7 bases respectively, with 24 bases between them. Germline lookup yields CDR1 MDHEN and CDR2 SYDVKM.

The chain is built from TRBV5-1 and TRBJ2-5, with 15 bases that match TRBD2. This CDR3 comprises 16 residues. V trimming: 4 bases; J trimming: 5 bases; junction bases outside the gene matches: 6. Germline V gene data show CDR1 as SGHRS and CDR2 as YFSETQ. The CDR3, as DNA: TGCGCCAGCAGCATCGGACTAGCGGGAGGGCGTGAGACCCAGTACTTC. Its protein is CASSIGLAGGRETQYF.

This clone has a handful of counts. The CDR3 DNA follows: TGTGCCAGCAGCCACACCTACGAGCAGTACTTC. Protein sequence: CASSHTYEQYF. The chain uses TRBV7-2 and TRBJ2-7; D is uncertain. Trimming stripped 5 bases from V and 2 bases from J, with 4 bases between. CDR1 and CDR2 (germline): SGHTA, FQGNSA. This CDR3 has 11 amino acids.

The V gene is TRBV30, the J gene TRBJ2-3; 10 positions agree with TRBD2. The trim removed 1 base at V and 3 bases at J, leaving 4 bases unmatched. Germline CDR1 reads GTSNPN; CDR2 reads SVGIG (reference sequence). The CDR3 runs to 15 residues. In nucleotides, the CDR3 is TGTGCCTGGAGTGGAGCGGGAGGGGTGACAGATACGCAGTATTTT. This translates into CAWSGAGGVTDTQYF. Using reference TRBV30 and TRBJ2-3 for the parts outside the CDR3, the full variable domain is SQTIHQWPATLVQPVGSPLSLECTVEGTSNPNLYWYRQAAGRGLQLLFYSVGIGQISSEVPQNLSASRPQDRQFILSSKKLLLSDSGFYLCAWSGAGGVTDTQYFGPGTRLTVL.

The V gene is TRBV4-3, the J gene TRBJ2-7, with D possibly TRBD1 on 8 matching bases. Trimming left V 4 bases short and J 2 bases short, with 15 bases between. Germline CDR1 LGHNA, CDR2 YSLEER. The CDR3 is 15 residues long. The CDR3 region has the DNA TGCGCCAGCAGCCCAGGACAGGGAGGGCCCTACGAGCAGTACTTC. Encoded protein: CASSPGQGGPYEQYF.

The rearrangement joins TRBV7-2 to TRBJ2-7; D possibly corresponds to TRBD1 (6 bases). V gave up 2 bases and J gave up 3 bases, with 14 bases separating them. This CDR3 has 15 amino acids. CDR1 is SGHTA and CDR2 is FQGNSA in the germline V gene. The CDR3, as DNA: TGTGCCAGCAGCTTAACAACAGGGATTTACTACGAGCAGTACTTC. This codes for CASSLTTGIYYEQYF.

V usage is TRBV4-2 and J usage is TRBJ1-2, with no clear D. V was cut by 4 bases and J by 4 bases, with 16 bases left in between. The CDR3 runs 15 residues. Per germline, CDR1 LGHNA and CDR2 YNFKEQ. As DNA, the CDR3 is TGTGCCAGCAGCCCCCTTCCAGGATCGGTCTATGGCTACACCTTC. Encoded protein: CASSPLPGSVYGYTF.

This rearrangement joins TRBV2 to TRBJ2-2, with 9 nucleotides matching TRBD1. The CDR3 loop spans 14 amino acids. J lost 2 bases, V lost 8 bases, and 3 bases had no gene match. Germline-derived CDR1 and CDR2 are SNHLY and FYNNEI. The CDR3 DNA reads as TGTGCCAGCTGGGGACAGGGAAACACCGGGGAGCTGTTTTTT. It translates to CASWGQGNTGELFF.

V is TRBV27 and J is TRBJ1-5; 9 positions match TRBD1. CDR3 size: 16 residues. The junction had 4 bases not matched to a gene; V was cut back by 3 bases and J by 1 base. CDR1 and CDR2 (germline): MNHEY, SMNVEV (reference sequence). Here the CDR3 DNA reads TGTGCCAGCAGTTTTGGGGGACAGGGAAGCAATCAGCCCCAGCATTTT. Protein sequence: CASSFGGQGSNQPQHF.

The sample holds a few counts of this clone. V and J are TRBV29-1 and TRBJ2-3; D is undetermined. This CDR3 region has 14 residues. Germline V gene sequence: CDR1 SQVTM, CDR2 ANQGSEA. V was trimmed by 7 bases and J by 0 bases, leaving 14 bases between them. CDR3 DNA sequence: TGCAGCGCGTACATACCCGGTAGCACAGATACGCAGTATTTT. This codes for CSAYIPGSTDTQYF.

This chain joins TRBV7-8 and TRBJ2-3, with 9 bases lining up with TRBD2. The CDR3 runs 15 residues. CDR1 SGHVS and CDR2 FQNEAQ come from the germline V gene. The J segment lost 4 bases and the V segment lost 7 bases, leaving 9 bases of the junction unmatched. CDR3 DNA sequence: TGTGCCAGCAACGATGGACTAGCGACCCCAGATACGCAGTATTTT. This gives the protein CASNDGLATPDTQYF. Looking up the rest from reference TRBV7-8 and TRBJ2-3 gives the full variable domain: GAGVSQSPRYKVAKRGQDVALRCDPISGHVSLFWYQQALGQGPEFLTYFQNEAQLDKSGLPSDRFFAERPEGSVSTLKIQRTQQEDSAVYLCASNDGLATPDTQYFGPGTRLTVL.

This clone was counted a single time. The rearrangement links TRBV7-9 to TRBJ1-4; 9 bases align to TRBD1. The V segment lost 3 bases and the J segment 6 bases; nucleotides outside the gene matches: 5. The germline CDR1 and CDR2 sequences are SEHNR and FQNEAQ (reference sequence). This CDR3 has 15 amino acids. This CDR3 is CASSFTRDRDEKLFF. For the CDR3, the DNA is TGTGCCAGCAGCTTTACCCGGGACAGGGATGAAAAACTGTTTTTT.

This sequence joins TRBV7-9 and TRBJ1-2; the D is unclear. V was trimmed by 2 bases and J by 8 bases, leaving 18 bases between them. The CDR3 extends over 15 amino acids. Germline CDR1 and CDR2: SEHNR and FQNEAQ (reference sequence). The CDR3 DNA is TGTGCCAGCAGCTTAATGGCGTTCGGTCCTGGGGGCTACACCTTC. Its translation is CASSLMAFGPGGYTF. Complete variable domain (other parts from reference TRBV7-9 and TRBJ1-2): DTGVSQNPRHKITKRGQNVTFRCDPISEHNRLYWYRQTLGQGPEFLTYFQNEAQLEKSRLLSDRFSAERPKGSFSTLEIQRTEQGDSAMYLCASSLMAFGPGGYTFGSGTRLTVV.

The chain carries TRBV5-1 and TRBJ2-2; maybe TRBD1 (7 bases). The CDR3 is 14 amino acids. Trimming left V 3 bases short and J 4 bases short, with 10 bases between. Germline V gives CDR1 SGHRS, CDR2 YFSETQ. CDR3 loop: CASSSQGGTGELFF. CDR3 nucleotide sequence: TGCGCCAGCAGCTCCCAGGGGGGCACCGGGGAGCTGTTTTTT.